These T cell receptor beta chains were read from a single sample in a study of T cells after yellow fever vaccination. From the 5' RACE reads, TCRdb called clonotypes with MiXCR, one entry per CDR3 protein. Of about 430,000 distinct CDR3 sequences listed, about 19% were seen once; the top ten hold roughly a sixth. The sequencing here drew on PBMCs, taken before the yellow fever booster vaccination. These receptors were collected from a man between 18 and 29 years old who received the YFV17D yellow fever vaccine. Both conserved end residues are part of each CDR3. Each record gives: J gene, V gene, clone size, D gene, CDR3 protein, CDR3 DNA. The D gene is left open where the match is weak. The size of a clone is reported for some rows only, either as once, few or many, or as a class for expanded clones.

TRBJ2-1,TRBV6-5,many,TRBD2,CASSLLAGGDNEQFF,TGTGCCAGCAGTCTACTAGCGGGGGGGGACAATGAGCAGTTCTTC
TRBJ2-5,TRBV7-3,few,.,CASSLTGLGTQYF,TGTGCCAGCAGCTTGACTGGGTTAGGGACCCAGTACTTC
TRBJ1-1,TRBV20-1,few,.,CSATLMGTEAFF,TGCAGTGCTACCCTTATGGGGACTGAAGCTTTCTTT
TRBJ1-1,TRBV11-2,.,.,CASAGLNTEAFF,TGTGCCAGCGCTGGTCTGAACACTGAAGCTTTCTTT
TRBJ2-1,TRBV9,.,TRBD2,CASSVNSGYSYNEQFF,TGTGCCAGCAGCGTAAATAGCGGGTACTCCTACAATGAGCAGTTCTTC
TRBJ1-2,TRBV28,.,.,CASSSPGGENYGYTF,TGTGCCAGCAGTTCTCCCGGGGGGGAAAACTATGGCTACACCTTC
TRBJ2-7,TRBV5-1,.,.,CASSYGTLLYEQYF,TGCGCCAGCAGCTACGGGACGCTTCTCTACGAGCAGTACTTC
TRBJ2-6,TRBV7-9,.,.,CASSLGVGDSGANVLTF,TGTGCCAGCAGCTTGGGGGTTGGGGACTCTGGGGCCAACGTCCTGACTTTC
TRBJ2-1,TRBV6-5,.,.,CASRRDGSDEQFF,TGTGCCAGCAGAAGGGACGGATCGGATGAGCAGTTCTTC
TRBJ2-1,TRBV6-2/TRBV6-3,.,.,CASSPAGDSDYNEQFF,TGTGCCAGCAGCCCTGCAGGGGACTCCGATTACAATGAGCAGTTCTTC
TRBJ2-7,TRBV15,.,.,CATSRDLAGYEQYF,TGTGCCACCAGCAGAGATCTGGCGGGCTACGAGCAGTACTTC
TRBJ2-3,TRBV27,.,.,CASPLPPRGHTQYF,TGTGCCAGCCCTCTCCCTCCCAGGGGACATACGCAGTATTTT
TRBJ1-1,TRBV28,.,.,CASKLGGLAFF,TGTGCCAGCAAACTCGGGGGCCTAGCTTTCTTT
TRBJ1-1,TRBV10-2,few,.,CASTGAENTEAFF,TGCGCCAGCACCGGGGCCGAGAACACTGAAGCTTTCTTT
TRBJ2-3,TRBV7-2,few,.,CASSPQIDTQYF,TGTGCCAGCAGTCCACAAATAGATACGCAGTATTTT
TRBJ2-1,TRBV6-4,.,.,CASSDSRDREQFF,TGTGCCAGCAGTGACTCGCGGGACAGAGAGCAGTTCTTC
TRBJ2-5,TRBV21-1,.,.,CASSKVPDPQETQYF,TGTGCCAGCAGCAAGGTCCCGGACCCTCAAGAGACCCAGTACTTC
TRBJ2-3,TRBV29-1,.,.,CSVEGRSTDTQYF,TGCAGCGTTGAAGGACGTAGCACAGATACGCAGTATTTT
TRBJ2-2,TRBV18,.,TRBD1,CASDRVGTGELFF,TGTGCCTCGGACAGGGTTGGCACCGGGGAGCTGTTTTTT
TRBJ2-3,TRBV10-3,few,TRBD1,CATGTVTDTQYF,TGTGCCACCGGGACAGTAACAGATACGCAGTATTTT
TRBJ1-1,TRBV6-5,few,.,CAITPSGPEDTEAFF,TGTGCCATCACCCCGTCGGGCCCCGAGGACACTGAAGCTTTCTTT
TRBJ2-3,TRBV20-1,.,TRBD2,CSARHIAGVTDTQYF,TGCAGTGCCCGGCATATAGCGGGGGTTACAGATACGCAGTATTTT
TRBJ1-5,TRBV7-2,.,.,CASSPEGGLEPQHF,TGTGCCAGCAGCCCTGAGGGAGGGCTTGAGCCCCAGCATTTT
TRBJ1-1,TRBV6-5,.,TRBD1,CASSYSSGQGREAFF,TGTGCCAGCAGTTACTCCAGTGGACAGGGGCGGGAAGCTTTCTTT
TRBJ1-1,TRBV5-6,.,.,CASSTYRVGTEAFF,TGTGCCAGCAGCACCTACAGGGTGGGCACTGAAGCTTTCTTT
TRBJ1-2,TRBV10-3,few,TRBD1,CAISEKTGGGGYTF,TGTGCCATCAGTGAGAAGACAGGGGGCGGTGGCTACACCTTC
TRBJ2-7,TRBV3-1,.,TRBD1,CASSSPRQGGSYEQYF,TGTGCCAGCAGCTCCCCCAGACAGGGCGGCTCCTACGAGCAGTACTTC
TRBJ2-3,TRBV6-2/TRBV6-3,many,.,CASRRIARGISDTQYF,TGTGCCAGCAGGAGAATAGCGAGGGGTATATCAGATACGCAGTATTTT
TRBJ2-5,TRBV6-2/TRBV6-3,.,.,CASSYSYRDQETQYF,TGTGCCAGCAGTTACTCTTACAGGGACCAAGAGACCCAGTACTTC
TRBJ2-6,TRBV19,once,.,CASSIFSHGANVLTF,TGTGCCAGTAGTATATTCTCGCATGGGGCCAACGTCCTGACTTTC
TRBJ1-6,TRBV20-1,.,.,CSARDEGLNSPLHF,TGCAGTGCTAGAGACGAGGGACTAAATTCACCCCTCCACTTT
TRBJ2-3,TRBV7-2,.,.,CASSSYQRTDTQYF,TGTGCCAGCAGCTCGTACCAACGCACAGATACGCAGTATTTT
TRBJ1-2,TRBV4-3,many,TRBD1,CASSPQGLNYGYTF,TGCGCCAGCAGCCCACAGGGGTTGAACTATGGCTACACCTTC
TRBJ1-2,TRBV3-1,few,.,CASSPGRGASGYTF,TGTGCCAGCAGCCCAGGTAGGGGCGCGAGTGGCTACACCTTC
TRBJ1-1,TRBV29-1,.,.,CSGKDTGTEAFF,TGCAGCGGAAAGGATACAGGGACTGAAGCTTTCTTT
TRBJ2-1,TRBV18,few,.,CASSPRGEQGGEQFF,TGTGCCAGCTCACCCAGGGGGGAACAGGGCGGAGAGCAGTTCTTC
TRBJ2-7,TRBV6-5,few,.,CASRKKAGLSSYEQYF,TGTGCCAGCAGGAAAAAGGCAGGTCTCTCCTCCTACGAGCAGTACTTC
TRBJ2-4,TRBV20-1,.,TRBD1,CSAPSGQAAKNIQYF,TGCAGTGCCCCGAGCGGACAGGCGGCCAAAAACATTCAGTACTTC
TRBJ1-4,TRBV7-7,few,TRBD1,CASSRRGQPNEKLFF,TGTGCCAGCAGCAGGAGGGGGCAGCCTAATGAAAAACTGTTTTTT
TRBJ2-3,TRBV7-2,few,.,CASSPITGGTQYF,TGTGCCAGCAGCCCCATTACCGGGGGTACGCAGTATTTT
TRBJ2-7,TRBV4-1,.,.,CASSPQQGAYYEQYF,TGCGCCAGCAGCCCGCAACAGGGCGCCTACTACGAGCAGTACTTC
TRBJ2-2,TRBV20-1,.,.,CSARDAQGSGELFF,TGCAGTGCTAGAGATGCGCAAGGGTCCGGGGAGCTGTTTTTT
TRBJ2-3,TRBV9,.,.,CASSVEWNSSTDTQYF,TGTGCCAGCAGCGTAGAGTGGAATAGCTCGACAGATACGCAGTATTTT
TRBJ1-3,TRBV30,.,.,CAWSVPETSSGNTIYF,TGTGCCTGGAGTGTACCCGAGACAAGCTCTGGAAACACCATATATTTT
TRBJ2-4,TRBV5-4,.,TRBD1,CASREQGVTIQYF,TGTGCCAGCAGAGAACAGGGGGTAACCATTCAGTACTTC
TRBJ2-3,TRBV7-7,.,TRBD2,CASSPRAGGPGDTQYF,TGTGCCAGCAGCCCTCGAGCGGGGGGGCCGGGCGATACGCAGTATTTT
TRBJ1-6,TRBV2,.,.,CASSEASVAITLHF,TGTGCCAGCAGTGAAGCGTCAGTCGCCATCACCCTCCACTTT
TRBJ1-3,TRBV12-3/TRBV12-4,.,.,CASSLSGGAGNTIYF,TGTGCCAGCAGTTTATCGGGAGGGGCTGGAAACACCATATATTTT
TRBJ1-4,TRBV20-1,few,.,CRAWASPNEKLFF,TGCAGGGCCTGGGCCTCCCCTAATGAAAAACTGTTTTTT
TRBJ1-1,TRBV4-3,few,.,CASSQQAQGNTEAFF,TGCGCCAGCAGCCAACAAGCCCAGGGCAACACTGAAGCTTTCTTT
TRBJ1-1,TRBV9,.,.,CASTLGWDGEAFF,TGTGCCAGCACCCTGGGTTGGGACGGTGAAGCTTTCTTT
TRBJ2-5,TRBV4-3,few,.,CASSQVLLRQETQYF,TGCGCCAGCAGCCAAGTTCTCCTGAGACAAGAGACCCAGTACTTC
TRBJ1-1,TRBV7-6,.,TRBD1,CASSQGQAKMNTEAFF,TGTGCCAGCAGCCAGGGACAGGCAAAGATGAACACTGAAGCTTTCTTT